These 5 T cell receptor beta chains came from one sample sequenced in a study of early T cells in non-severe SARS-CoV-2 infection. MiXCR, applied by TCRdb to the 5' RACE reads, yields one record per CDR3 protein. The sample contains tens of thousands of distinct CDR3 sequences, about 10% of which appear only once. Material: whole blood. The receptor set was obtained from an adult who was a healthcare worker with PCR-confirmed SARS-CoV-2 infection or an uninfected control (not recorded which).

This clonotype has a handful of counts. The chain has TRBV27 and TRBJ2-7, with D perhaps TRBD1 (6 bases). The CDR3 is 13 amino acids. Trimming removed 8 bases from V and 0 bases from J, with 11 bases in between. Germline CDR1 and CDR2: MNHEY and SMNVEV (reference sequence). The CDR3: CASPRGGSYEQYF. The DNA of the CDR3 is TGTGCCAGCCCCCGAGGGGGCTCCTACGAGCAGTACTTC.

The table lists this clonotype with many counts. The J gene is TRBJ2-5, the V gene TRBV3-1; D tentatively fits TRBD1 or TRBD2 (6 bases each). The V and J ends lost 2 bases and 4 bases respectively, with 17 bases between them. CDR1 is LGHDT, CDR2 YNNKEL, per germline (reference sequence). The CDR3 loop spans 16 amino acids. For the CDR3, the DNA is TGTGCCAGCAGCCAACCCCGACCGGGGGCTGGAGAGACCCAGTACTTC. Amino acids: CASSQPRPGAGETQYF.

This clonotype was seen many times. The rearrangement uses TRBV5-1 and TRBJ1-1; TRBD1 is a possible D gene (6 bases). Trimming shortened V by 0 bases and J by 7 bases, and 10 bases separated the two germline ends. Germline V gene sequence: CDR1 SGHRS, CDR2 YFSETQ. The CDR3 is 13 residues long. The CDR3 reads CASSLAGGGEAFF. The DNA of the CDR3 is TGCGCCAGCAGCTTGGCGGGGGGCGGTGAAGCTTTCTTT.

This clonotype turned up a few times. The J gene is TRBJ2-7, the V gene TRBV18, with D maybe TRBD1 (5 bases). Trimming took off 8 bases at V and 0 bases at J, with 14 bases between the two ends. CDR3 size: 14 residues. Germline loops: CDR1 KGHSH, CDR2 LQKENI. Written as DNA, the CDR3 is TGTGCCAGCCGAGAGGCAGGGTTCTCCTACGAGCAGTACTTC. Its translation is CASREAGFSYEQYF.

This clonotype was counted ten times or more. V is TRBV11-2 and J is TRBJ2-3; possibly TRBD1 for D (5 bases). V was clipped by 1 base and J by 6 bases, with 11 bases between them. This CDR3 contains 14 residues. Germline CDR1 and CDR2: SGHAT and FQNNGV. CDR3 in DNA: TGTGCCAGCAGCTTAGTAAGGTCAGGGGATACGCAGTATTTT. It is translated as CASSLVRSGDTQYF.